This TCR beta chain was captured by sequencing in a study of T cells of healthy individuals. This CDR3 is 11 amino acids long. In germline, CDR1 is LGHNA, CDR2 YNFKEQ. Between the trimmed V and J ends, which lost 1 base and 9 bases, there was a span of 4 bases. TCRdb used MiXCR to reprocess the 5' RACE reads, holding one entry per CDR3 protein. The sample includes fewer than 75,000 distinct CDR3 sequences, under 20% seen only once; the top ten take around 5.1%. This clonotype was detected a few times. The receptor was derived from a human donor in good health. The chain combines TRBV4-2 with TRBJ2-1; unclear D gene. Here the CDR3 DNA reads TGTGCCAGCAGCCAAGGGACTGAGCAGTTCTTC. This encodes CASSQGTEQFF.